This T cell receptor (beta chain) is drawn from a study of blood T cell repertoires in COVID-19. All enrollees were about 18 to 89 years old and from roughly 26 US areas. Assay used: immunoSEQ multiplex PCR; TCRdb lists only in-frame clones, some missing. The sample shows approximately 170,000 clones, approximately 91% of them seen only once. This receptor was obtained from a woman aged 18 to 35 who had recovered from COVID-19. Sequenced material: PBMCs or T cells enriched from blood (not recorded which).

CDR3 DNA: TGTGCCAGCAGTGAGAGATTTCTCCAAGCCGCAACTAATGAAAAACTGTTTTTT. Residues: CASSERFLQAATNEKLFF. J is TRBJ1-4 and V is TRBV2; D uncertain. The CDR3 length is 18 residues. Between the trimmed V and J ends, which lost 3 bases and 0 bases, there was a span of 17 bases. The germline V gene encodes CDR1 SNHLY and CDR2 FYNNEI.